The clone carrying this TCR beta chain was observed once. From germline, CDR1 is SGHKS and CDR2 YYEKEE (reference sequence). The CDR3 totals 14 residues. Trimming took off 5 bases at V and 7 bases at J, with 15 bases between the two ends. The data derive from a study of blood T cell repertoires in COVID-19. As for the study in general: Sources were T cells, B-cell-depleted T cells, or PBMCs; the material itself was cDNA or gDNA.

Per the study methods: Estimation of nucleated cell counts relied on the amplification of reference gene primers. Profiled with immunoSEQ multiplex PCR; TCRdb holds only in-frame clones, not every one. For V, J and clone size, that table is used; D and trimming come from the DNA. Here the sample spans under 350,000 clones, about nine tenths being singletons. The source material was peripheral blood. The sequence was obtained from a woman in her twenties or thirties with COVID-19, enrolled during active disease. The chain is built from TRBV5-5 and TRBJ1-4; weak D call: TRBD1 (6 bases). DNA for the CDR3: TGTGCCAGCAGAAGGGGGTCCCTTGGTGAAAAACTGTTTTTT. This sequence encodes CASRRGSLGEKLFF.